This TCR beta chain stems from a study of post-analysis software for immune sequencing data. The TCR beta cDNA libraries carried unique molecular identifiers. Via MiXCR, TCRdb re-called the PCR reads, giving one row per CDR3 protein. Here the sample spans roughly 600,000 distinct CDR3 sequences, about 44% being singletons. This clonotype was picked up a small number of times. As yet, its antigen is unknown. The germline gives CDR1 MDHEN, CDR2 SYDVKM. The CDR3 extends over 15 amino acids. V dropped 8 bases and J dropped 3; count of bases not matched to a gene: 11. Whole-study findings and limits: The five TRBV segments detected at higher frequency in patients than in controls included TRBV5-6, TRBV5-1 and TRBV20-1.

The sequencing input was blood. The chain links TRBV28 to TRBJ2-3; 7 positions agree with TRBD2. The origin of this receptor is a girl under 18 with multiple sclerosis. The chain's CDR3 is CASVQRERDTDTQYF. In DNA, the CDR3 is TGTGCCAGCGTACAAAGGGAGCGGGATACAGATACGCAGTATTTT.